A single sample gave rise to the 2 T cell receptor beta chains below, sequenced in a study of neurological immune-mediated disorders. TCRdb fed the 5' RACE reads into MiXCR, producing one record per CDR3 protein. The table lists around 30,000 distinct CDR3 sequences, less than 5% of them singletons. Sequencing used CD4+ T cells from blood. The source of these receptors is a woman in her thirties or forties in good health.

This clonotype was seen at least ten times. The V call is TRBV7-3, the J call TRBJ1-4, with D unresolved. V was cut by 1 base and J by 5 bases, with 8 bases left in between. The CDR3 totals 14 residues. The germline CDR1 and CDR2 sequences are SGHTA and FQGTGA. The CDR3, as DNA: TGTGCCAGCAGCTTAAGCCTCATCAATGAAAAACTGTTTTTT. Residues: CASSLSLINEKLFF. Variable domain in full (rest from reference TRBV7-3 and TRBJ1-4): GAGVSQTPSNKVTEKGKYVELRCDPISGHTALYWYRQSLGQGPEFLIYFQGTGAADDSGLPNDRFFAVRPEGSVSTLKIQRTERGDSAVYLCASSLSLINEKLFFGSGTQLSVL.

This clonotype came up many times. CDR3 bases: TGCAGTGCTAGAGATCACAAGGGATCTCCCTACGAGCAGTACTTC. This encodes CSARDHKGSPYEQYF. The chain carries TRBV20-1 and TRBJ2-7; D is uncertain. V was shortened by 0 bases and J by 2 bases, with 14 bases between the two germline ends. Germline V gives CDR1 DFQATT, CDR2 SNEGSKA (reference sequence). This CDR3 region has 15 residues.